Each of the 18 T cell receptor beta chains below was sequenced from the same sample in a study of blood T cell repertoires in COVID-19. Using immunoSEQ multiplex PCR, the repertoire was profiled, and TCRdb retains in-frame clones only, with some absent. There are around 140,000 clones in the sample; roughly 88% occur only once, and 1.7% lies in the top ten. The sample was peripheral blood. The source is a woman aged 50 to 60 with acute or convalescent COVID-19.

The V call is TRBV6-5, the J call TRBJ1-1; possibly TRBD1 for D (6 bases). Between the trimmed V and J ends, which lost 4 bases and 5 bases, there was a span of 14 bases. The CDR3 has 14 amino acids. The germline CDR1 and CDR2 sequences are MNHEY and SVGAGI. Here the CDR3 reads CASSSIPGVTEAFF. The CDR3, as DNA: TGTGCCAGCAGTTCCATTCCAGGGGTTACTGAAGCTTTCTTT.

V gene TRBV9 combines with J gene TRBJ1-5; D gene uncertain. Germline values: CDR1 SGDLS, CDR2 YYNGEE. V lost 0 bases and J lost 10, with 14 bases in between. The CDR3 consists of 14 residues. The CDR3 sequence is CASSVDSTSSPQHF. The DNA for the CDR3 is TGTGCCAGCAGCGTAGACTCGACTTCTTCCCCCCAGCATTTT.

This clone was recorded once. The rearrangement links TRBV5-1 to TRBJ1-2; D perhaps matches TRBD1 (6 bases). Trimming pared 0 bases from V and 5 bases from J, leaving 11 bases between. The germline CDR1 and CDR2 sequences are SGHRS and YFSETQ. The CDR3 runs to 14 residues. CDR3 region: CASSLASGTYGYTF. DNA of the CDR3: TGCGCCAGCAGCTTGGCCTCAGGGACATATGGCTACACCTTC.

The CDR3 loop is CASREPDRGRSYNEQFF. The DNA of the CDR3 is TGTGCCAGCAGGGAACCGGACAGGGGGCGCTCCTACAATGAGCAGTTCTTC. The chain employs TRBV2 and TRBJ2-1, with 11 positions matching TRBD1. The CDR3 length is 17 residues. J was trimmed by 0 bases and V by 6 bases; bases with no gene match: 7. CDR1 and CDR2 from the germline V gene are SNHLY and FYNNEI.

The genes are TRBV5-8 and TRBJ1-2, with 9 bases lining up with TRBD1. Trimming cost V 4 bases and J 6 bases; bases outside gene matches: 4. The CDR3 extends over 13 amino acids. Germline-derived CDR1 and CDR2 are SGHTS and YDEGEE. The CDR3 DNA follows: TGTGCCAGCAGCCCTGGGACAGGGCATGGCTACACCTTC. It yields the protein CASSPGTGHGYTF.

The chain carries TRBV19 and TRBJ1-1; 8 bases fit TRBD1. Germline-derived CDR1 and CDR2 are LNHDA and SQIVND (reference sequence). Losses at the gene ends were 4 bases for V and 11 bases for J; bases not matched to a gene: 9. The CDR3 has 13 residues. CDR3 DNA: TGTGCCAGTAGTACCGACAGGGGATTTGGCGCTTTCTTT. Its translation: CASSTDRGFGAFF.

The genes are TRBV11-2 and TRBJ2-5, with 7 positions matching TRBD1. CDR3 length: 17 residues. V lost 0 bases and J lost 4; bases outside the gene matches: 11. Germline V gene data show CDR1 as SGHAT and CDR2 as FQNNGV. The CDR3 spells CASSLDQRTGQGETQYF. CDR3 nucleotides: TGTGCCAGCAGCTTAGATCAGAGGACAGGACAAGGAGAGACCCAGTACTTC.

The rearrangement links TRBV2 to TRBJ2-5; 10 bases are shared with TRBD1. Germline V gene sequence: CDR1 SNHLY, CDR2 FYNNEI. Losses at the gene ends were 6 bases for V and 2 bases for J; bases not matched to a gene: 6. The CDR3 runs to 15 residues. The CDR3: CASRPWTGGQETQYF. CDR3 in DNA: TGTGCCAGCAGGCCTTGGACAGGGGGGCAAGAGACCCAGTACTTC.

V usage is TRBV12-3 or TRBV12-4 and J usage is TRBJ1-1; D not resolved. V lost 6 bases to trimming and J lost 1 base, with 3 bases between them. CDR3 length: 11 residues. The CDR3 is CASRANTEAFF. For the CDR3, the DNA is TGTGCCAGCAGGGCGAACACTGAAGCTTTCTTT.

This chain connects TRBV7-9 to TRBJ1-4; weak D call: TRBD1 (5 bases). Trimming took off 5 bases at V and 7 bases at J, with 11 bases between the two ends. This CDR3 has 13 amino acids. Germline V gene data show CDR1 as SEHNR and CDR2 as FQNEAQ (reference sequence). Here the CDR3 DNA reads TGTGCCAGCAGCCCAAGCAGGGTTGAAAAACTGTTTTTT. It specifies CASSPSRVEKLFF.

The V call is TRBV9, the J call TRBJ1-2; 7 nucleotides match TRBD1. Germline V gene lookup returns CDR1 SGDLS and CDR2 YYNGEE. This CDR3 region has 15 residues. The trim removed 4 bases at V and 6 bases at J, leaving 12 bases unmatched. CDR3 in DNA: TGTGCCAGCAGCTCAGAGACAGGGAAGTTCAATGGCTACACCTTC. It encodes CASSSETGKFNGYTF. Full variable domain (missing parts from reference TRBV9 and TRBJ1-2): DSGVTQTPKHLITATGQRVTLRCSPRSGDLSVYWYQQSLDQGLQFLIQYYNGEERAKGNILERFSAQQFPDLHSELNLSSLELGDSALYFCASSSETGKFNGYTFGSGTRLTVV.

The genes are TRBV6-6 and TRBJ2-1; 8 nucleotides agree with TRBD2. Trimming cost V 0 bases and J 3 bases; bases outside gene matches: 1. The CDR3 totals 15 residues. Per the germline V gene, CDR1 is MNHNY and CDR2 is SVGAGI (reference sequence). The CDR3 region has the DNA TGTGCCAGCAGTTACTCCGGGACTAGCTACAATGAGCAGTTCTTC. It translates to CASSYSGTSYNEQFF.

V usage is TRBV6-1 and J usage is TRBJ1-2; possibly TRBD1 for D (5 bases). Germline CDR1 MNHNS, CDR2 SASEGT. V was trimmed by 0 bases and J by 4 bases, leaving 21 bases between them. This CDR3 has 18 residues. In DNA, the CDR3 is TGTGCCAGCAGTGAAGCGCTTCTGGCCCGCCGGGGGGTCTATGGCTACACCTTC. Protein: CASSEALLARRGVYGYTF.

This clone showed up just once. This chain joins TRBV5-5 and TRBJ2-1; 8 bases align to TRBD1. The ends lost 4 bases at V and 4 bases at J; junction bases unmatched: 7. The CDR3 sequence is 15 residues long. The germline V gene encodes CDR1 SGHKS and CDR2 YYEKEE (reference sequence). The CDR3 loop is CASSLTGQEYNEQFF. The CDR3 nucleotides are TGTGCCAGCAGCCTCACGGGACAGGAGTACAATGAGCAGTTCTTC.

CDR3 protein: CATSDTGPQGEQFF. DNA of the CDR3: TGTGCCACCAGTGATACCGGGCCCCAGGGTGAGCAGTTCTTC. The J gene is TRBJ2-1, the V gene TRBV24-1; TRBD1 is a possible D gene (5 bases). Germline CDR1 reads KGHDR; CDR2 reads SFDVKD. This CDR3 has 14 amino acids. V shed 3 bases and J shed 9 bases, with 14 bases lying between them.

The V and J genes are TRBV5-1 and TRBJ2-2; 8 bases match TRBD2. The CDR3 has 18 amino acids. The germline V gene encodes CDR1 SGHRS and CDR2 YFSETQ. The ends lost 0 bases at V and 1 base at J; junction bases unmatched: 8. This CDR3 is CASSLVAGGYLNTGELFF. As DNA, the CDR3 is TGCGCCAGCAGCTTGGTTGCGGGAGGCTACTTGAACACCGGGGAGCTGTTTTTT. Combining the CDR3 with reference TRBV5-1 and TRBJ2-2 gives the whole variable domain KAGVTQTPRYLIKTRGQQVTLSCSPISGHRSVSWYQQTPGQGLQFLFEYFSETQRNKGNFPGRFSGRQFSNSRSEMNVSTLELGDSALYLCASSLVAGGYLNTGELFFGEGSRLTVL.

A note on this clone: Additional DNA sequences in this sample encode the identical CDR3. The chain joins TRBV5-1 to TRBJ2-2; 11 positions match TRBD2. With V trimmed by 3 bases and J by 1 base, 2 bases remained unmatched. Germline CDR1 and CDR2: SGHRS and YFSETQ. CDR3 length equals 16 residues. CDR3 residues: CASSSLAGGNTGELFF. CDR3 in DNA: TGCGCCAGCAGCTCCCTAGCGGGGGGGAACACCGGGGAGCTGTTTTTT.

This chain joins TRBV5-8 and TRBJ1-1; tentative D call: TRBD1 (5 bases). Deletions cut 2 bases from V and 1 base from J, with 18 bases between. The CDR3 runs 17 residues. Germline CDR1 reads SGHTS; CDR2 reads YDEGEE. The DNA of the CDR3 is TGTGCCAGCAGCTTAGGAGGGGCGGACTCTACGAACACTGAAGCTTTCTTT. It translates to CASSLGGADSTNTEAFF.